One and the same sample provided the 29 T cell receptor beta chains below, sequenced in a study of graft-versus-host responses after intestinal transplantation. Graft samples were processed, releasing intraepithelial and lamina propria lymphocytes. The method was immunoSEQ multiplex PCR; TCRdb's version includes in-frame clones alone and lacks a portion of them. The profile shows just under 65,000 clones, 89% of them singletons. The material sequenced was ileum tissue, taken roughly 390 days after transplant. These TCRs come from a human patient who received an intestinal transplant, so some T cells may come from the graft donor.

The chain links TRBV5-1 to TRBJ2-5; D unresolved. Trimming stripped 1 base from V and 4 bases from J, with 8 bases between. The germline V gene has CDR1 SGHRS and CDR2 YFSETQ. The CDR3 runs to 13 residues. CDR3 region: CASSLYPPETQYF. In DNA form, the CDR3 reads TGCGCCAGCAGCTTGTACCCCCCAGAGACCCAGTACTTC.

This chain uses TRBV6-5 with TRBJ2-5; 7 bases fit TRBD2. The end of the DNA aligns better with TRBJ2-7, so the J call may be wrong. Germline V gives CDR1 MNHEY, CDR2 SVGAGI. There are 13 residues in the CDR3. CDR3 coding DNA: TGTGCCAGCAGTTTGGGAGGGTTGCACGAGCAGTACTTC. Its protein product is CASSLGGLHEQYF.

The V and J genes are TRBV10-3 and TRBJ1-3; D is undetermined. Germline CDR1 reads ENHRY; CDR2 reads SYGVKD. CDR3 length: 16 residues. With 0 bases removed from V and 0 bases from J, the gap between germline ends came to 9 bases. Written as DNA, the CDR3 is TGTGCCATCAGTGAGTCGACGGTTAGCTCTGGAAACACCATATATTTT. It codes for CAISESTVSSGNTIYF.

V and J are TRBV6-5 and TRBJ2-7; D is tentatively TRBD1 or TRBD2 (6 bases each). The CDR3 spans 15 residues. Trimming left V 6 bases short and J 0 bases short, with 15 bases between. The V gene's germline CDR1 is MNHEY and CDR2 SVGAGI. CDR3 sequence (DNA): TGTGCCAGCAGAAGGGGGGCCGAGGGCTCCTACGAGCAGTACTTC. Encoded protein: CASRRGAEGSYEQYF.

The rearrangement uses TRBV9 and TRBJ2-1, with 10 bases fitting TRBD1. CDR1 SGDLS and CDR2 YYNGEE come from the germline V gene. The CDR3 runs to 15 residues. Trimming took 4 bases from V and 3 from J; bases not matched to a gene: 4. CDR3 DNA: TGTGCCAGCAGCAGACAGGGGGCGCACTACAATGAGCAGTTCTTC. It codes for CASSRQGAHYNEQFF.

This clone occurred a few times. This CDR3 is CATSRDPNSNEKLFF. CDR3 DNA: TGTGCCACCAGCAGAGATCCTAACAGTAATGAAAAACTGTTTTTT. The chain couples TRBV15 to TRBJ1-4; D uncertain. Germline V CDR1 and CDR2: LNHNV, YYDKDF (reference sequence). The V gene lost 0 bases and the J gene lost 4 bases, with 9 bases spanning the gap. This CDR3 is 15 amino acids long. The full variable domain, completed using reference TRBV15 and TRBJ1-4, is DAMVIQNPRYQVTQFGKPVTLSCSQTLNHNVMYWYQQKSSQAPKLLFHYYDKDFNNEADTPDNFQSRRPNTSFCFLDIRSPGLGDTAMYLCATSRDPNSNEKLFFGSGTQLSVL.

A note on this clone: The sample contains more than one DNA sequence encoding this CDR3. The chain has TRBV10-3 and TRBJ1-1; no clear D gene. The germline V gene encodes CDR1 ENHRY and CDR2 SYGVKD. The CDR3 extends over 13 amino acids. Trimming shortened V by 4 bases and J by 1 base, and 7 bases separated the two germline ends. The CDR3 DNA is TGTGCCATCAGTGGGGCCGGGAACACTGAAGCTTTCTTT. Amino acids: CAISGAGNTEAFF.

The chain combines TRBV5-1 with TRBJ2-7; D call uncertain. Germline V gene data show CDR1 as SGHRS and CDR2 as YFSETQ. The CDR3 is made up of 11 amino acids. Trimming removed 4 bases from V and 3 bases from J, with 5 bases in between. This CDR3 reads CASSDNYEQYF. The CDR3 bases are TGCGCCAGCAGCGACAACTACGAGCAGTACTTC.

The rearrangement links TRBV4-2 to TRBJ2-5, with TRBD2 identical over 13 bases. V was clipped by 0 bases and J by 5 bases; unmatched bases: 3. Germline CDR1 reads LGHNA; CDR2 reads YNFKEQ. The CDR3 has 16 amino acids. The CDR3 DNA follows: TGTGCCAGCAGCCAAGAACTAGCGGGGGGGCTTGAGACCCAGTACTTC. This encodes CASSQELAGGLETQYF.

The chain employs TRBV15 and TRBJ1-1; D is unresolved. The V end lost 0 bases, the J end lost 4 bases, and 9 bases lay between the germline ends. In germline, CDR1 is LNHNV, CDR2 YYDKDF (reference sequence). The length of the CDR3 is 14 residues. CDR3 sequence reads: CATSRDNGGTEAFF. CDR3 in DNA: TGTGCCACCAGCAGAGATAACGGAGGCACTGAAGCTTTCTTT.

The gene calls are TRBV9 and TRBJ2-1; no definite D call. The germline V gene encodes CDR1 SGDLS and CDR2 YYNGEE. The CDR3 totals 15 residues. The V end lost 0 bases, the J end lost 7 bases, and 14 bases lay between the germline ends. CDR3 loop: CASSVAAGSMNEQFF. The CDR3 DNA is TGTGCCAGCAGCGTAGCTGCCGGCAGTATGAATGAGCAGTTCTTC.

The J gene is TRBJ1-1, the V gene TRBV9; 9 nucleotides align to TRBD1. Germline values: CDR1 SGDLS, CDR2 YYNGEE. The CDR3 covers 12 residues. V shed 5 bases, J shed 8 bases, and the junction held 4 bases outside the gene matches. The DNA of the CDR3 is TGTGCCAGCAGTGGGGACAGGGAAGAAGCTTTCTTT. As protein: CASSGDREEAFF. The complete variable domain, with remaining parts taken from reference TRBV9 and TRBJ1-1, reads DSGVTQTPKHLITATGQRVTLRCSPRSGDLSVYWYQQSLDQGLQFLIQYYNGEERAKGNILERFSAQQFPDLHSELNLSSLELGDSALYFCASSGDREEAFFGQGTRLTVV.

The chain recombines TRBV4-1 with TRBJ1-2, with 12 nucleotides matching TRBD1. The CDR3 has 16 amino acids. V trimming: 0 bases; J trimming: 6 bases; junction bases outside the gene matches: 5. Germline V gene data show CDR1 as MGHRA and CDR2 as YSYEKL. Here the CDR3 reads CASSQEGTGGGDGYTF. The CDR3 DNA reads as TGCGCCAGCAGCCAAGAGGGGACAGGGGGCGGAGATGGCTACACCTTC.

About this clone: The same CDR3 can be traced to other DNA sequences in this sample. The CDR3 DNA sequence: TGTGCCAGCAGTTACTCTGGGTACAATGAGCAGTTCTTC. Protein product: CASSYSGYNEQFF. V and J are TRBV6-5 and TRBJ2-1; no clear D gene. The V end was cut by 0 bases, the J end by 4 bases, with 4 bases between. This CDR3 has 13 residues. In germline, CDR1 is MNHEY, CDR2 SVGAGI.

J is TRBJ2-3 and V is TRBV5-6; no reliable D call. The germline V gene encodes CDR1 SGHDT and CDR2 YYEEEE. The CDR3 covers 13 residues. The V end lost 2 bases, the J end lost 1 base, and 5 bases lay between the germline ends. DNA for the CDR3: TGTGCCAGCAGCTTATGGGGCACAGATACGCAGTATTTT. Its translation is CASSLWGTDTQYF.

The chain joins TRBV9 to TRBJ1-2, with D perhaps matching TRBD1 (5 bases). Germline V gene lookup returns CDR1 SGDLS and CDR2 YYNGEE. This CDR3 comprises 15 residues. Trimming left V 0 bases short and J 8 bases short, with 17 bases between. This chain's CDR3 is CASSVGDWTLPGYTF. CDR3 bases: TGTGCCAGCAGCGTAGGGGACTGGACTTTACCCGGCTACACCTTC.

The CDR3 protein is CASSLISGGTDQFF. The CDR3 DNA reads TGTGCCAGCAGCTTAATCTCTGGGGGGACTGATCAGTTCTTC. The chain combines TRBV7-3 with TRBJ2-1, with a possible D match to TRBD2 (6 bases). The CDR3 contains 14 residues. Germline V gene lookup returns CDR1 SGHTA and CDR2 FQGTGA. Trimming left V 1 base short and J 13 bases short, with 17 bases between.

The chain combines TRBV6-6 with TRBJ1-3; D is possibly TRBD1 (5 bases). Trimming left V 6 bases short and J 0 bases short, with 9 bases between. The CDR3 covers 14 residues. Per the germline V gene, CDR1 is MNHNY and CDR2 is SVGAGI (reference sequence). The CDR3 region has the DNA TGTGCCAGCAGATCACAGGTCTCTGGAAACACCATATATTTT. This gives the protein CASRSQVSGNTIYF.

The V call is TRBV29-1, the J call TRBJ2-7; TRBD2 is a possible D gene (7 bases). Germline V lookup: CDR1 SQVTM, CDR2 ANQGSEA. Trimming removed 7 bases from V and 2 bases from J, with 15 bases in between. This CDR3 has 13 amino acids. The CDR3 is CSARGDTAYEQYF. For the CDR3, the DNA is TGCAGCGCCCGGGGGGACACCGCCTACGAGCAGTACTTC.

The V call is TRBV28, the J call TRBJ2-4; 7 bases are a match to TRBD2. V was clipped by 5 bases and J by 0 bases; unmatched bases: 4. The CDR3 runs 15 residues. Germline V lookup: CDR1 MDHEN, CDR2 SYDVKM. Here the CDR3 reads CASSPSGIAKNIQYF. The DNA for the CDR3 is TGTGCCAGCAGTCCTAGCGGCATAGCCAAAAACATTCAGTACTTC.

This clone was recorded once. This chain links TRBV5-1 with TRBJ2-3, with D uncertain. The CDR3 runs 14 residues. The V end was cut by 6 bases, the J end by 1 base, with 12 bases between. Germline-derived CDR1 and CDR2 are SGHRS and YFSETQ. CDR3 in DNA: TGCGCCAGCACGACCCCGGGTGGCACAGATACGCAGTATTTT. Its protein is CASTTPGGTDTQYF.

The V and J genes are TRBV15 and TRBJ2-2; the match to TRBD2 covers 14 bases. The CDR3 has 17 residues. Losses at the gene ends were 5 bases for V and 5 bases for J; bases not matched to a gene: 7. Per the germline V gene, CDR1 is LNHNV and CDR2 is YYDKDF (reference sequence). CDR3 residues: CATSGGLAGVHTGELFF. In DNA, the CDR3 is TGTGCCACCAGCGGGGGACTAGCGGGAGTTCATACCGGGGAGCTGTTTTTT. Combining the CDR3 with reference TRBV15 and TRBJ2-2 gives the whole variable domain DAMVIQNPRYQVTQFGKPVTLSCSQTLNHNVMYWYQQKSSQAPKLLFHYYDKDFNNEADTPDNFQSRRPNTSFCFLDIRSPGLGDTAMYLCATSGGLAGVHTGELFFGEGSRLTVL.

J is TRBJ1-5 and V is TRBV10-1; 7 bases fit TRBD1. The CDR3 sequence is 15 residues long. V was pared by 8 bases and J by 4 bases, with 11 bases of the junction left unmatched. Germline V gene data show CDR1 as WNHNN and CDR2 as SYGVQD (reference sequence). CDR3 DNA sequence: TGCGCCAGCCGCCACGAGGGGGCACAAAATCAGCCCCAGCATTTT. Translating gives CASRHEGAQNQPQHF.

The rearrangement uses TRBV11-2 and TRBJ2-7; TRBD1 matches at 9 bases. The CDR3 loop spans 15 amino acids. CDR1 and CDR2 (germline): SGHAT, FQNNGV. Losses at the gene ends were 3 bases for V and 6 bases for J; bases not matched to a gene: 9. CDR3 sequence (DNA): TGTGCCAGCAGCTTTCAACAGGGGGCGCAAGCCGAGCAGTACTTC. Residues: CASSFQQGAQAEQYF.

J is TRBJ2-3 and V is TRBV6-6; D possibly matches TRBD1 or TRBD2 (5 bases each). Looked up from germline, CDR1 is MNHNY and CDR2 is SVGAGI (reference sequence). V was shortened by 5 bases and J by 0 bases, with 9 bases between the two germline ends. This CDR3 has 14 residues. The CDR3 protein is CASSGGRSTDTQYF. The CDR3 nucleotides are TGTGCCAGCAGTGGGGGACGGAGCACAGATACGCAGTATTTT.

The rearrangement uses TRBV29-1 and TRBJ1-2, with D uncertain. Germline CDR1 is SQVTM and CDR2 is ANQGSEA. Trimming left V 1 base short and J 4 bases short, with 7 bases between. The CDR3 consists of 12 residues. The CDR3 loop is CSVEGGPYGYTF. For the CDR3, the DNA is TGCAGCGTTGAAGGCGGCCCCTATGGCTACACCTTC.

The chain has TRBV4-1 and TRBJ2-7, with a weak D call TRBD2 (6 bases). V was pared by 6 bases and J by 0 bases, with 15 bases between. Looked up from germline, CDR1 is MGHRA and CDR2 is YSYEKL. The length of the CDR3 is 15 residues. The CDR3: CASSPYGGSSYEQYF. In nucleotides, the CDR3 is TGCGCCAGCAGTCCCTACGGAGGGAGCTCCTACGAGCAGTACTTC.

The genes are TRBV28 and TRBJ2-5; tentative D call: TRBD2 (6 bases). The CDR3 is made up of 15 amino acids. Germline CDR1 and CDR2: MDHEN and SYDVKM. Trimming took off 2 bases at V and 3 bases at J, with 13 bases between the two ends. CDR3 sequence (DNA): TGTGCCAGCAGTTTACCCCATATAGCGGAAGAGACCCAGTACTTC. Translating gives CASSLPHIAEETQYF.

V and J are TRBV4-1 and TRBJ2-7, with 9 bases that match TRBD1. This CDR3 region has 16 residues. The V segment lost 3 bases and the J segment 2 bases; nucleotides outside the gene matches: 8. Germline V CDR1 and CDR2: MGHRA, YSYEKL. The CDR3 region has the DNA TGCGCCAGCAGCCATCCTCGGGACAGGGTTACCTACGAGCAGTACTTC. Residues: CASSHPRDRVTYEQYF.